This is a list of T cell receptor beta chains from one sample in a study of beta chain features in type 1 diabetes. Generated by immunoSEQ multiplex PCR, the TCRdb table keeps only in-frame clones and is missing some. The table lists 130,000 to 150,000 clones, 6.9% of them singletons. The source material was central memory CD4+ T cells from blood. The receptors were gathered from a woman between 25 and 40 years old in good health. CDR3s include the opening cysteine and the closing phenylalanine or tryptophan. Fields, in order: CDR3 DNA, CDR3 protein, V gene, D gene, J gene, clone size. D genes are given only for firm matches. Clone size appears in some rows only: once, few, many, or a class for an expanded clone.

DNA: TGTGCCAGCACAGTTTATGGGAGAACTAATGAAAAACTGTTTTTT
CDR3: CASTVYGRTNEKLFF
V: TRBV28
D: .
J: TRBJ1-4
size: .

DNA: TGCGCCAGCAGCTTGGACAGATCTGCCTATGGCTACACCTTC
CDR3: CASSLDRSAYGYTF
V: TRBV5-1
D: .
J: TRBJ1-2
size: .

DNA: TGCGCCAGCAGCCCGACTTGGGGCACTGAACAGCCCCAGCATTTT
CDR3: CASSPTWGTEQPQHF
V: TRBV5-1
D: .
J: TRBJ1-5
size: .

DNA: TGTGCCAGCAGTTCCCCGGGGGTCACAGATACGCAGTATTTT
CDR3: CASSSPGVTDTQYF
V: TRBV28
D: .
J: TRBJ2-3
size: .

DNA: TGTGCCAGCATCGGGACTAGTACCGACAATGAGCAGTTCTTC
CDR3: CASIGTSTDNEQFF
V: TRBV2
D: TRBD2
J: TRBJ2-1
size: few

DNA: TGTGCCAGCAGCCCGGGACAGGGGCGCGACGAGCAGTACTTC
CDR3: CASSPGQGRDEQYF
V: TRBV5-6
D: TRBD1
J: TRBJ2-7
size: .

DNA: TGTGCCAGCAGTTACTCGAGTCTGCGTCCTGGAAACACCATATATTTT
CDR3: CASSYSSLRPGNTIYF
V: TRBV6-5
D: .
J: TRBJ1-3
size: .

DNA: TGTGCCAGCAGCCAAAACTTAGCCAAAAACATTCAGTACTTC
CDR3: CASSQNLAKNIQYF
V: TRBV4-2
D: .
J: TRBJ2-4
size: .

DNA: TGTGCCAGCAGGGGGACAGGGGCCCGGGGAAGGAATGAGCAGTTCTTC
CDR3: CASRGTGARGRNEQFF
V: TRBV7-2
D: TRBD1
J: TRBJ2-1
size: many

DNA: TGTGCCAGCAACCAACCTGGAGGGGAGACCCAGTACTTC
CDR3: CASNQPGGETQYF
V: TRBV14
D: .
J: TRBJ2-5
size: .

DNA: TGTGCCAGCAGTGGAACTAGCGGGAAGTACAATGAGCAGTTCTTC
CDR3: CASSGTSGKYNEQFF
V: TRBV6-6
D: TRBD2
J: TRBJ2-1
size: few

DNA: TGTGCCAGCAGCCCCCCGGTCCTATACGAGCAGTACTTC
CDR3: CASSPPVLYEQYF
V: TRBV7-2
D: .
J: TRBJ2-7
size: few

DNA: TGTGCCAGCTCACCTGCAGGGGGCTATGGCTACACCTTC
CDR3: CASSPAGGYGYTF
V: TRBV18
D: TRBD1
J: TRBJ1-2
size: .

DNA: TGTGCCAGCAGTGGACTAGCGGGAGAGACAGAGACCCAGTACTTC
CDR3: CASSGLAGETETQYF
V: TRBV2
D: TRBD2
J: TRBJ2-5
size: few

DNA: TGTGCCAGTAGTCCAGCAGGGGGTGGCAATCAGCCCCAGCATTTT
CDR3: CASSPAGGGNQPQHF
V: TRBV19
D: TRBD1
J: TRBJ1-5
size: .

DNA: TGTGCCACCAGCAGCCGGACAAGAATGAACACTGAAGCTTTCTTT
CDR3: CATSSRTRMNTEAFF
V: TRBV15
D: .
J: TRBJ1-1
size: few

DNA: TGTGCCATCAGTGAGAGCCTACACTCGGGGTCCCAAGAGACCCAGTACTTC
CDR3: CAISESLHSGSQETQYF
V: TRBV10-3
D: .
J: TRBJ2-5
size: few

DNA: TGTGCCAGCAGTTCCGCGGGAGCCAAAAACATTCAGTACTTC
CDR3: CASSSAGAKNIQYF
V: TRBV27
D: .
J: TRBJ2-4
size: .

DNA: TGTGCCAGCAGCCCAGGGGCTAGGAAGGCTTTCTTT
CDR3: CASSPGARKAFF
V: TRBV6-5
D: .
J: TRBJ1-1
size: .

DNA: TGTGCCAGCAGTTTAGGGACAGGGAACTATGGCTACACCTTC
CDR3: CASSLGTGNYGYTF
V: TRBV28
D: TRBD1
J: TRBJ1-2
size: .